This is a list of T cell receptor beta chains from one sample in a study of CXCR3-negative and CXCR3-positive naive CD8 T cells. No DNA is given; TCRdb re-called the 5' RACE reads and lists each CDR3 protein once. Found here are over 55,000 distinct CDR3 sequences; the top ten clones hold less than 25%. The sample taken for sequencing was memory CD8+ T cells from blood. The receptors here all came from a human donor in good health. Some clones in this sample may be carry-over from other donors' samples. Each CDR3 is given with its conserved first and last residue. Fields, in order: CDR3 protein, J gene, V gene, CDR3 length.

CDR3: CASGAGATYEQYF
J: TRBJ2-7
V: TRBV12-3/TRBV12-4
length: 13

CDR3: CASSPAGAVTLSTSKSAFF
J: TRBJ1-1
V: TRBV4-3
length: 19

CDR3: CSVEHFAGLTHKETQYF
J: TRBJ2-5
V: TRBV29-1
length: 17

CDR3: CSVVTDRGRTDKQYF
J: TRBJ2-3
V: TRBV29-1
length: 15

CDR3: CASSQVTGSYEQYF
J: TRBJ2-7
V: TRBV3-1
length: 14

CDR3: CASTTGGDNTDTQYF
J: TRBJ2-3
V: TRBV6-5
length: 15

CDR3: CSAREMGGDGPQYF
J: TRBJ2-5
V: TRBV20-1
length: 14

CDR3: CASSAQQGKNTEAFF
J: TRBJ1-1
V: TRBV6-2/TRBV6-3
length: 15

CDR3: CSVDPPGSSYNEQFF
J: TRBJ2-1
V: TRBV29-1
length: 15

CDR3: CSVSGTDFFYGYTF
J: TRBJ1-2
V: TRBV29-1
length: 14

CDR3: CAWRAAGGVYSPLHF
J: TRBJ1-6
V: TRBV30
length: 15

CDR3: CASSESVGSGNEQFF
J: TRBJ2-1
V: TRBV10-1
length: 15

CDR3: CSVEYARGSYEQYF
J: TRBJ2-7
V: TRBV29-1
length: 14

CDR3: CAASGGTTSGNTIYF
J: TRBJ1-3
V: TRBV5-1
length: 15

CDR3: CASSQTGMNTEAFF
J: TRBJ1-1
V: TRBV4-1
length: 14

CDR3: CSVHSGQEEKLFF
J: TRBJ1-4
V: TRBV29-1
length: 13

CDR3: CASSSTPGDSTDTQYF
J: TRBJ2-3
V: TRBV7-3
length: 16

CDR3: CASSPQYDTEAFF
J: TRBJ1-1
V: TRBV6-5
length: 13

CDR3: CASSQGYRQPNYGYTF
J: TRBJ1-2
V: TRBV4-2
length: 16

CDR3: CASTIINGDEQFF
J: TRBJ2-1
V: TRBV5-1
length: 13

CDR3: CSVEDWSGHTDTQYF
J: TRBJ2-3
V: TRBV29-1
length: 15

CDR3: CSVEVNRPEGDTQYF
J: TRBJ2-3
V: TRBV29-1
length: 15

CDR3: CASSKGHYYEQYF
J: TRBJ2-7
V: TRBV5-8
length: 13

CDR3: CAISQGELTNEKLFF
J: TRBJ1-4
V: TRBV10-3
length: 15

CDR3: CASSQAHMVSLEPQHF
J: TRBJ1-5
V: TRBV4-1
length: 16

CDR3: CASSLFGRDYNEQFF
J: TRBJ2-1
V: TRBV7-9
length: 15

CDR3: CASRPLTGDYEQYF
J: TRBJ2-7
V: TRBV5-1
length: 14

CDR3: CSARTVMNTEAFF
J: TRBJ1-1
V: TRBV20-1
length: 13

CDR3: CSGYGGATDTQYF
J: TRBJ2-3
V: TRBV29-1
length: 13

CDR3: CASSVMGGEAFF
J: TRBJ1-1
V: TRBV9
length: 12

CDR3: CSARDIGLAGVYTGELFF
J: TRBJ2-2
V: TRBV20-1
length: 18

CDR3: CASSQDGLPPGGRTGELFF
J: TRBJ2-2
V: TRBV4-1
length: 19